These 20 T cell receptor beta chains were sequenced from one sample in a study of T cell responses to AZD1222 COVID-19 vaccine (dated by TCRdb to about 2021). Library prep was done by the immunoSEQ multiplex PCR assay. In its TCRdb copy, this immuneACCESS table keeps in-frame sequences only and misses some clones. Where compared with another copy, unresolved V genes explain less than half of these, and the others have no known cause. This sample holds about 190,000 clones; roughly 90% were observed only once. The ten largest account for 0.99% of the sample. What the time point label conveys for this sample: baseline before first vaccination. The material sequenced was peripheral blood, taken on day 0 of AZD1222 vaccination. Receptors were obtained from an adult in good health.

The CDR3 DNA reads TGTGCCAGCAGCCAAGAGGCCTCAACCAACTATGGCTACACCTTC. This encodes CASSQEASTNYGYTF. The rearrangement links TRBV4-2 to TRBJ1-2; D is ambiguous. CDR1 is LGHNA and CDR2 is YNFKEQ in the germline V gene. The V gene lost 0 bases and the J gene lost 2 bases, with 10 bases spanning the gap. The CDR3 totals 15 residues.

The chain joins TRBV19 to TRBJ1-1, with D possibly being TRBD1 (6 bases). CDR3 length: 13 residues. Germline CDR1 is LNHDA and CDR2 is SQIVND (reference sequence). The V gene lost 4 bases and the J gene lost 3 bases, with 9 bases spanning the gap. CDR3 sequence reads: CASSTGVDTEAFF. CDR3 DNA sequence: TGTGCCAGTAGTACAGGGGTGGACACTGAAGCTTTCTTT.

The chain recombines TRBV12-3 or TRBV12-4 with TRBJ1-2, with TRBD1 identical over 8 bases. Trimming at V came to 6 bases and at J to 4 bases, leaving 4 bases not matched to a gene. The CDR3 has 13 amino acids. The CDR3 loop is CASRFGQGYGYTF. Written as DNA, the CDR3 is TGTGCCAGCAGATTCGGACAGGGCTATGGCTACACCTTC.

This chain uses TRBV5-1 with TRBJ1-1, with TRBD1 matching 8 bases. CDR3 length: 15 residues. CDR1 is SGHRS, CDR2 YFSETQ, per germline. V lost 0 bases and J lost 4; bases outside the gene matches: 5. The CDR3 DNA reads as TGCGCCAGCAGCTTGGACCCAGGGGGCGGCACTGAAGCTTTCTTT. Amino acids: CASSLDPGGGTEAFF.

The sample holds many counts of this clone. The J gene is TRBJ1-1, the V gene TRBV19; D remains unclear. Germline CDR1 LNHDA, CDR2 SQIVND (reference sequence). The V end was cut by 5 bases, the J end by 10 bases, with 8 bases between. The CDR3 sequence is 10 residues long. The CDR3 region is CASSDGLAFF. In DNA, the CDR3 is TGTGCCAGTAGTGACGGCTTAGCTTTCTTT.

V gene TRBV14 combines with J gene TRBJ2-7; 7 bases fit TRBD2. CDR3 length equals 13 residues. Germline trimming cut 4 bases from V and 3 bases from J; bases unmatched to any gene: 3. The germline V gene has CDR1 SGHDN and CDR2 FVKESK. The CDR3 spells CASSLAGFYEQYF. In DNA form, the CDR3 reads TGTGCCAGCAGCCTAGCGGGCTTCTACGAGCAGTACTTC. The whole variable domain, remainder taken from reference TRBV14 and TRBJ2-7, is EAGVTQFPSHSVIEKGQTVTLRCDPISGHDNLYWYRRVMGKEIKFLLHFVKESKQDESGMPNNRFLAERTGGTYSTLKVQPAELEDSGVYFCASSLAGFYEQYFGPGTRLTVT.

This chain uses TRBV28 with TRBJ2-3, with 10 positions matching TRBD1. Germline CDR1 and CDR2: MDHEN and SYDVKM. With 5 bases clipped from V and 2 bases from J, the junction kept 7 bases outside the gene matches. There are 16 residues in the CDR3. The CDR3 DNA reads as TGTGCCAGCAGTCCAACCGGGACAGGGGTCACAGATACGCAGTATTTT. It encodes CASSPTGTGVTDTQYF.

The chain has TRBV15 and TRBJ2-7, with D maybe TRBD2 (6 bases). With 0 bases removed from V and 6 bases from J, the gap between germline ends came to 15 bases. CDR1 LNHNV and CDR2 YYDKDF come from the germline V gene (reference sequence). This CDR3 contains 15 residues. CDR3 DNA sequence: TGTGCCACCAGCAGAGATCTAGCGTCTTCGGGCGAGCAGTACTTC. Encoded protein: CATSRDLASSGEQYF. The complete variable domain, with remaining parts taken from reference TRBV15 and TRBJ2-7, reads DAMVIQNPRYQVTQFGKPVTLSCSQTLNHNVMYWYQQKSSQAPKLLFHYYDKDFNNEADTPDNFQSRRPNTSFCFLDIRSPGLGDTAMYLCATSRDLASSGEQYFGPGTRLTVT.

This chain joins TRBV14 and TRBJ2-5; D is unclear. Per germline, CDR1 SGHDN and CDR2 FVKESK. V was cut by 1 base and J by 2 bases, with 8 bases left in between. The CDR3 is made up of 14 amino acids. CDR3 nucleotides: TGTGCCAGCAGCCAAGTGAAGGAACAAGAGACCCAGTACTTC. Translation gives CASSQVKEQETQYF.

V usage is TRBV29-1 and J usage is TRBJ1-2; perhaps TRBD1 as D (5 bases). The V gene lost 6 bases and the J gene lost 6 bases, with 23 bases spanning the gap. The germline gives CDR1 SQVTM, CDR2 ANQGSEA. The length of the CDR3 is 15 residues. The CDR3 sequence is CSVETGTILTHGYTF. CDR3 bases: TGCAGCGTCGAGACCGGGACCATCCTGACCCATGGCTACACCTTC.

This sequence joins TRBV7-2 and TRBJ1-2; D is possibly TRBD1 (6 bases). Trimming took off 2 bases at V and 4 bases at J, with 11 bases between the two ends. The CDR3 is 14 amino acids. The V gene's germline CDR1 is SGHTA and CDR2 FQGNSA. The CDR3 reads CASSLQGSGYGYTF. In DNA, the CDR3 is TGTGCCAGCAGCTTACAGGGGTCCGGCTATGGCTACACCTTC.

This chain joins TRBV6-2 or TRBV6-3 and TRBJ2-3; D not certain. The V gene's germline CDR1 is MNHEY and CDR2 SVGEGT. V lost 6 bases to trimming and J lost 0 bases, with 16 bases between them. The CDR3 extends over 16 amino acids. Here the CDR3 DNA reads TGTGCCAGCAGCCGACCGGAAGACTCTAGCACAGATACGCAGTATTTT. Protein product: CASSRPEDSSTDTQYF.

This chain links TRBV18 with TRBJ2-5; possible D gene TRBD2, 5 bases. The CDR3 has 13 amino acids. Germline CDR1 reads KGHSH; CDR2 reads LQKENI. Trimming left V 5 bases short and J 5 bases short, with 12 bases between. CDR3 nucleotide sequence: TGTGCCAGCTCAACGGAGGTTGGGGAGACCCAGTACTTC. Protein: CASSTEVGETQYF.

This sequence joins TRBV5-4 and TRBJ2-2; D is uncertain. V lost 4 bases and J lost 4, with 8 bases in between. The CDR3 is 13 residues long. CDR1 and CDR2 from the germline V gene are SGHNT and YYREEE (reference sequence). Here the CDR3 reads CASSADLTGELFF. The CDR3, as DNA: TGTGCCAGCAGCGCGGACCTCACCGGGGAGCTGTTTTTT.

The CDR3 protein is CAISEGNYEQYF. The CDR3, as DNA: TGTGCCATCAGTGAGGGTAACTACGAGCAGTACTTC. The rearrangement links TRBV10-3 to TRBJ2-7; D is ambiguous. Germline V CDR1 and CDR2: ENHRY, SYGVKD. Deletions cut 2 bases from V and 3 bases from J, with 5 bases between. The CDR3 extends over 12 amino acids.

The CDR3 loop reads CASSLDGISGGWYF. CDR3 in DNA: TGTGCCAGCAGCTTAGATGGTATTAGCGGGGGTTGGTACTTC. This chain uses TRBV11-2 with TRBJ2-4, with 9 bases lining up with TRBD2. After removal of 0 bases from V and 15 bases from J, the junction contained 9 bases not matched to a gene. Germline V gene lookup returns CDR1 SGHAT and CDR2 FQNNGV. This CDR3 has 14 residues.

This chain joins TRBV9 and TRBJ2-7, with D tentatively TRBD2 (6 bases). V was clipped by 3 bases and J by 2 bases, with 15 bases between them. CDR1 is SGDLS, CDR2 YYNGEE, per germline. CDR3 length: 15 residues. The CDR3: CASSAEGLLTYEQYF. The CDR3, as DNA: TGTGCCAGCAGCGCGGAGGGTCTCCTGACCTACGAGCAGTACTTC.

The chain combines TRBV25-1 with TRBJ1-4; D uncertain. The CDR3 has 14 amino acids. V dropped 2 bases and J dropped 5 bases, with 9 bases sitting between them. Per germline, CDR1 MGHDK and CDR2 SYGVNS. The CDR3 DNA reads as TGTGCCAGCAGTGAAGGGCCTGAGAATGAAAAACTGTTTTTT. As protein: CASSEGPENEKLFF.

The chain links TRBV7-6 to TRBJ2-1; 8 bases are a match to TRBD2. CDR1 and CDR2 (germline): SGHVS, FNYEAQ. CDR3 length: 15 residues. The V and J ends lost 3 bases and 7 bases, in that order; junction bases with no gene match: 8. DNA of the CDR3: TGTGCCAGCAGCTTCTCGGGACTAGGAGGTAATGAGCAGTTCTTC. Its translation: CASSFSGLGGNEQFF.

The CDR3 protein is CATSDGPSSYNEQFF. In DNA, the CDR3 is TGTGCCACCAGTGACGGACCAAGCTCCTACAATGAGCAGTTCTTC. This chain uses TRBV24-1 with TRBJ2-1; the D is unclear. V shed 4 bases and J shed 0 bases, with 9 bases lying between them. This CDR3 is built from 15 residues. Germline CDR1 KGHDR, CDR2 SFDVKD.